This T cell receptor beta chain was profiled in a study of shared clonotypes between healthy human individuals. For the study at large: With ages of 18 to 49, the donors were a couple of women and a few men.

It was around 180 ng DNA, approximately 28,000 T cell genomes, that sorted-subset replicate PCRs used. Profiled with immunoSEQ multiplex PCR; TCRdb holds only in-frame clones, not every one. The sample includes 2 million to 2.5 million clones, around 93% of them seen just once. The CDR3 has 14 residues. CDR1 and CDR2 from the germline V gene are SEHNR and FQNEAQ (reference sequence). V lost 3 bases to trimming and J lost 5 bases; unmatched junction nucleotides: 6. The sample taken for sequencing was naive CD4+ T cells from PBMCs. Subset indicated: CD45RA+ positively selected. The clonotype originates from a man younger than 35 in good health. Some clones in this sample may be carry-over from other donors' samples. The chain couples TRBV7-9 to TRBJ2-7, with 8 nucleotides matching TRBD1. CDR3 nucleotide sequence: TGTGCCAGCAGCTTGATGACAGGGGAAGACGAGCAGTACTTC. Translating it yields CASSLMTGEDEQYF.